This record concerns one T cell receptor (beta chain) sequence. This clone was seen more than once but under ten times. Its antigen remains unidentified. Base qualities are not at hand, and no much larger clone is one base apart. The data were obtained in a study of beta chain features in type 1 diabetes listed by TCRdb under 2018. The study in broad terms: Mean age, gender distribution, total cell number and subset yield did not differ between patients and healthy donors. Across all samples, about 110 million sorted cells were examined, and cell number per subset correlated strongly with RNA yield. In the study, TCRB repertoires of sorted circulating CD4+ T cell subsets from recently diagnosed type 1 diabetes patients were compared with those of matched healthy donors. Naive and central memory subsets were obtained from all 30 or so donors, but regulatory and stem cell-like memory subsets were isolated from only 8 patients and 8 healthy donors.

A single peripheral blood draw of roughly 0.11 L on average was collected from each donor into heparinised tubes. A BD FACSAria II was used to sort naive, central memory, regulatory and stem cell-like memory CD4+ T cells with a panel that included CD45RO, CCR7, CD25, CD127, CD95 and CD27. Every sorted population had a purity above 98%. PBMCs were isolated right away by Lymphoprep density gradient centrifugation and were stained directly, without culture. So that batch effects would be minimized, each experiment stained and sorted samples in pairs, pairing one healthy donor with one patient. The entire isolated RNA was reverse transcribed using the High Capacity cDNA Reverse Transcription Kit, and thus expressed TCRB transcripts were sequenced. Naive, central memory and regulatory T cell samples underwent deep immunoSEQ sequencing, averaging roughly 3.5 million total reads per sample. Sorted cells were lysed in RLT buffer and RNA was extracted with DNase-treated RNeasy Micro or Mini kits, depending on cell number. To prevent cross-contamination, every cell subset was processed on its own, while patient and healthy donor samples were processed together. TCRB sequences were amplified from cDNA with the immunoSEQ multiplex PCR, producing 87-bp fragments spanning the CDR3 region. Sequencing of the amplicons was done on the Illumina HiSeq platform. Turning to the authors' computational methods: Synthetic template baselines were used to correct PCR bias computationally, reads within Hamming distance 2 were collapsed, and singletons that could not be merged were discarded. Reads were aligned against IMGT to assign V, D and J genes, CDR3 length and insertions or deletions at six rearrangement sites. Within each subset, clonotype counts were normalized to sorted cell number, and only after that were true diversity and Gini coefficients computed with the tcR R package. The overlap coefficient, calculated on TCRB nucleotide sequences, was used to measure repertoire sharing. Out-of-frame TCRB sequences from naive cells were analyzed as a proxy for the pre-selection repertoire. TCRdb re-hosts the immuneACCESS table, in-frame sequences only. Its copies lack some clones; in the studies checked, an unresolved V gene accounts for under half of them, and the cause for the rest is not known. V, J and clone size are those of that table, while D and trimming were read from the DNA. Here the sample has some 700,000 clones; over 10% occur a single time. The ten largest make up less than 0.025% of the sample.

Results the study describes overall, beyond this receptor: Patients with type 1 diabetes made fewer insertions and deleted more nucleotides at VDJ recombination sites, implying thymic rearrangement abnormalities. Shorter templates might be favored by PCR, yet because patient and control samples were amplified and corrected together, any such skew would affect both groups equally. Naive, central memory and regulatory TCRB repertoires appeared to be more similar among patients than among healthy donors. Sequencing cDNA rather than genomic DNA could over-represent highly expressing activated cells, although activation and CD3 levels did not differ between groups. In all four CD4+ subsets, TCRB CDR3 length was moderately but significantly shorter in type 1 diabetes patients. HLA sub-analyses involved small numbers of individuals, so any influence of HLA type on TCRB rearrangement remained unresolved.

The clonotype comes from a young man with type 1 diabetes. The specimen was naive CD4+ T cells from blood. Sample cell subset or site, as interpreted from the label and publication: true naive CD4+ T cells.

At the DNA level, the sequence is TGTGCCAGCAGTGTCTACGCACAGGGGGAACCGTCAAGTGGAGAGACCCAGTACTTC. Translated, it reads CASSVYAQGEPSSGETQYF. The rearrangement joined TRBV2 to TRBJ2-5; the junction holds 8 bases that match TRBD1. Trimming accounts for 4 bases at V and 4 bases at J, while the number of junction bases matched to no gene is 20. The CDR3 numbers 19 residues from cysteine through phenylalanine. Only the CDR3 DNA is retained, 57 bases long and in frame from the first base. The germline V gene sets CDR1 to SNHLY and CDR2 to FYNNEI. The CDR3, completed at both ends by the reference TRBV2 and TRBJ2-5 genes, gives the full variable domain EPEVTQTPSHQVTQMGQEVILRCVPISNHLYFYWYRQILGQKVEFLVSFYNNEISEKSEIFDDQFSVERPDGSNFTLKIRSTKLEDSAMYFCASSVYAQGEPSSGETQYFGPGTRLLVL.